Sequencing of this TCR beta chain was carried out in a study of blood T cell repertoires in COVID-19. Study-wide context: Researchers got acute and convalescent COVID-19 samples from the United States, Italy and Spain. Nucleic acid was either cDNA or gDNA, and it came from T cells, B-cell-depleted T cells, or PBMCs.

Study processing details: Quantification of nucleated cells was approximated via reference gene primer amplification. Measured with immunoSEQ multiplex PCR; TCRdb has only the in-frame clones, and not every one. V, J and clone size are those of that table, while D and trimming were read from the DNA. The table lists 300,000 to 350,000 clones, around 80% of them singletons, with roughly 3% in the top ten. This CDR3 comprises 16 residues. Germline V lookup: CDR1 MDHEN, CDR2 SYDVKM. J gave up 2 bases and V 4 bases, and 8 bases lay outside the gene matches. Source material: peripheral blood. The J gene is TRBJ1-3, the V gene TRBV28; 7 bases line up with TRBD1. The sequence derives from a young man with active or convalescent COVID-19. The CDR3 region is CASSSETGVAGNTIYF. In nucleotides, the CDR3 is TGTGCCAGCAGTTCGGAAACAGGGGTAGCTGGAAACACCATATATTTT. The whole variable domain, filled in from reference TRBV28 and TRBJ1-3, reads DVKVTQSSRYLVKRTGEKVFLECVQDMDHENMFWYRQDPGLGLRLIYFSYDVKMKEKGDIPEGYSVSREKKERFSLILESASTNQTSMYLCASSSETGVAGNTIYFGEGSWLTVV.